Described below is a single TCR beta chain sequence and its context. This clonotype was observed at least ten times. The target of this receptor is not known. Base qualities are not recorded, but no much larger clone differs from it by a single base. Using a constant-region primer and ProtoScript II reverse transcriptase, TCRbeta-specific cDNA was reverse-transcribed from about 0.45 ug total RNA. Construction of the TCRbeta libraries relied on three nested rounds of multiplex PCR, following a slightly modified ARM-PCR procedure. Sample barcodes and Illumina adapters were added in a final 25-cycle PCR with Deep VentR polymerase. Amplicons of 200-500 bp were gel-purified with a QIAquick gel extraction kit before sequencing. The TCRbeta amplicons were sequenced with 250-bp paired-end reads on an Illumina HiSeq 2500. In the original analysis: To recover full CDR3 sequences, reads were quality-trimmed using Trimmomatic v0.33 and paired reads were then merged using FLASH v1.2.11. V, D and J germline segments were assigned to the rearranged TCRbeta sequences using MiGEC v1.2.1b. Clonotype statistics and Shannon-Wiener diversity indices were calculated with VDJtools v1.0.0. To reduce sampling bias, subsequent analyses other than the diversity analysis used only the 250 most abundant clonotypes in each sample. TCRdb cleaned the public reads at Q25 with fastp, built clones with MiXCR and kept in-frame beta chains. Every CDR3 protein is listed once, alongside the most common genes and DNA of its rows. The V and J calls and clone size come from TCRdb's table, not from the authors' own analysis. In all, the sample holds 95,000 to 150,000 distinct CDR3 sequences, and less than 80% of those were seen once. The ten top clones hold 9.3% of the sample.

Total RNA and DNA were co-extracted from approximately 20-30 mg of bulk tissue with the AllPrep DNA/RNA mini kit, without cell sorting. Four or five patients with histopathologically diagnosed primary liver carcinoma underwent surgical resection in China between November 2015 and March 2016. At the time of sampling, the patients had chronic HBV infection and had not received any treatment. Five spatially separated regions were sampled per tumor: superior, inferior, left-lateral and right-lateral poles, plus the tumor centre. Histology showed that every tumor sample contained more than 75% viable tumor cells. Fresh tumor and adjacent tissue pieces were bisected, with one half stored in RNAlater at -80 degrees C and the other half sent for histology. This entry is derived from a study of tumor-infiltrating lymphocytes in primary liver carcinoma (dated by TCRdb to about 2017). Context from the whole study: Of the five patients, three men and two women aged 30 to 69 years, four had hepatocellular carcinoma and one had combined HCC and intrahepatic cholangiocarcinoma. Reproducibility between technical replicate repertoires was high, with correlation coefficients above 0.95 and mean shared-clone rates around 0.88. Agilent mRNA microarray profiling was performed on the roughly 25 tumor region samples to relate TCRbeta repertoire diversity to the local molecular phenotype. The five patients had tumors of stage T1-T3 N0M0, with maximum diameters ranging from about 4.2 to 10 cm. Samples yielded roughly 3.5 to 7.5 million productive TCRbeta reads; read depth did not differ significantly between tissue types. TCRbeta repertoire sequencing covered about 35 specimens from 5 patients: roughly 25 tumor regions, 5 adjacent noncancerous liver tissues and 5 peripheral blood samples. TCRbeta repertoire sequencing, expression microarrays and whole-exome sequencing were combined in the study across five regions of each liver tumor, with adjacent normal tissue and blood also included. Results and caveats for the whole study, not just this receptor: Because only the TCR beta chain was sequenced and unpaired alpha chains were not captured, true repertoire diversity is likely underestimated. A significantly larger repertoire fraction was made up by the top 250 clones in tumors than in blood (p = 0.039). Repertoire overlap was found to be higher between tumor regions (mean approximately 35%) than between tumor-adjacent (around 17%) or tumor-blood (around 15%) pairs, consistent with antigen-driven expansion. Only about 7-25% of top clones were present in all five regions of a tumor, suggesting spatial heterogeneity of tumor-infiltrating T cells. Only four or five patients were included in the study, and the authors note that the findings should be validated in a larger study. Comparison of CD4+ and CD8+ T cell repertoires was precluded by the use of bulk unsorted samples.

The specimen sequenced was liver tumor tissue from sampling region 1. The label giving this sample's cell subset or site can be read as: tumor region T1, superior pole. The receptor was isolated from an older woman with primary liver carcinoma and hepatitis B virus infection.

The DNA sequence reads TGTACCTCCGTCGGGAGCGGGCATAATGAGCAGTTCTTC. It translates as CTSVGSGHNEQFF. The V and J segments used are TRBV12-3 or TRBV12-4 and TRBJ2-1, and TRBD2 may be the D gene, going by 6 matching bases. From cysteine to phenylalanine, the CDR3 is 13 amino acids long. Just the 39-base CDR3 DNA is kept, in frame starting at base 1.